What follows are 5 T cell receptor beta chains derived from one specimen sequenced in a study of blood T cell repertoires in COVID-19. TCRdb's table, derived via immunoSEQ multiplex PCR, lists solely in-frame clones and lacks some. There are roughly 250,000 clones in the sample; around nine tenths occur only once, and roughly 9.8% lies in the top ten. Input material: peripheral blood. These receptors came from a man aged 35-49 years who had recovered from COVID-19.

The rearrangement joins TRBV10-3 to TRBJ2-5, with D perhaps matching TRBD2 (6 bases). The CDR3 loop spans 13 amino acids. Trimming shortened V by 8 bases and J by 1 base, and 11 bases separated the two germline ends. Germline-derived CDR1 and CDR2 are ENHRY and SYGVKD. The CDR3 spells CAIGRPSQETQYF. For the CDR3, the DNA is TGTGCCATCGGGAGGCCGAGCCAAGAGACCCAGTACTTC.

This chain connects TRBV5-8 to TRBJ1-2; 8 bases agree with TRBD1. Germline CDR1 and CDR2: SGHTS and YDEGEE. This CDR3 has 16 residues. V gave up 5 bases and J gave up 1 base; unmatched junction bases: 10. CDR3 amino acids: CASRKIGQGLNYGYTF. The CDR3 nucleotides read TGTGCCAGCAGAAAAATAGGACAGGGACTTAACTATGGCTACACCTTC.

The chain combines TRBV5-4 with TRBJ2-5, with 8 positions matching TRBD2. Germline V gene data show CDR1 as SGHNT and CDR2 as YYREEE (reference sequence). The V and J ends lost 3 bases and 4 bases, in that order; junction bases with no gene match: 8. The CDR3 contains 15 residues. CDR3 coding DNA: TGTGCCAGCAGCTATTCACCGGGGGGGGGAGAGACCCAGTACTTC. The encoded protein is CASSYSPGGGETQYF.

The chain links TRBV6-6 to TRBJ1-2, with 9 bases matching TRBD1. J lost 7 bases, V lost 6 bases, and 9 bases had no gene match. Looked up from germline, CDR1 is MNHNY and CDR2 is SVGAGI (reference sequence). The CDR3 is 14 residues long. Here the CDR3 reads CASSPPGQGSGYTF. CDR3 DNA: TGTGCCAGCAGCCCCCCGGGACAGGGATCTGGCTACACCTTC.

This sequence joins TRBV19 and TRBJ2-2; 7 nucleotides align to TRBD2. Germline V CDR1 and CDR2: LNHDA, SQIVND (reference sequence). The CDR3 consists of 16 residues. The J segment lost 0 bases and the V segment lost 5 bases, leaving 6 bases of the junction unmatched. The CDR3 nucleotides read TGTGCCAGTAGTCCATATAGCGGGCCGAACACCGGGGAGCTGTTTTTT. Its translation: CASSPYSGPNTGELFF.